Below are 6 T cell receptor beta chains sequenced from a single sample in a study of T cells in Graves' hyperthyroidism and ophthalmopathy. Using RNA transcripts as the source, TCR beta CDR3 regions were amplified. The primer set for the first-round RT-PCR of the TCR CDR3 was HTBI. TCRdb re-called the multiplex PCR reads with MiXCR, one entry per CDR3 protein. The repertoire has about 380,000 distinct CDR3 sequences, approximately 14% of them found once; the top ten carry about 20%. Source material: blood. These receptor sequences come from a woman between 25 and 40 years old with Graves' ophthalmopathy.

This clonotype came up many times. The rearrangement links TRBV7-9 to TRBJ2-1; perhaps TRBD1 as D (6 bases). The V gene's germline CDR1 is SEHNR and CDR2 FQNEAQ (reference sequence). This CDR3 contains 16 residues. V was cut by 3 bases and J by 5 bases, with 17 bases left in between. CDR3 protein: CASSFTATGKDNEQFF. The CDR3 DNA reads TGTGCCAGCAGCTTTACCGCTACAGGGAAGGACAATGAGCAGTTCTTC.

Ten or more counts support this clonotype. The rearrangement joins TRBV20-1 to TRBJ2-1; D gene ambiguous. The V and J ends lost 0 bases and 12 bases respectively, with 6 bases between them. This CDR3 comprises 10 residues. Germline CDR1 reads DFQATT; CDR2 reads SNEGSKA (reference sequence). CDR3 coding DNA: TGCAGTGCTAGAGACCGTTGGCAGTTCTTC. Encoded protein: CSARDRWQFF.

The genes are TRBV5-1 and TRBJ2-1; D is perhaps TRBD2 (5 bases). CDR3 length equals 15 residues. From germline, CDR1 is SGHRS and CDR2 YFSETQ. V lost 6 bases to trimming and J lost 8 bases, with 21 bases between them. The DNA for the CDR3 is TGCGCCAGCACCCTCACTATAGGACGGGGTCATGAGCAGTTCTTC. It translates to CASTLTIGRGHEQFF.

CDR3 in DNA: TGTGCCAGCAGTTTCAAACCAAACCAGGGGGCCTTTGGCTACACCTTC. It encodes CASSFKPNQGAFGYTF. The rearrangement links TRBV27 to TRBJ1-2; 8 positions match TRBD1. Germline V CDR1 and CDR2: MNHEY, SMNVEV (reference sequence). The ends lost 3 bases at V and 7 bases at J; junction bases unmatched: 13. This CDR3 comprises 16 residues.

This clonotype was detected ten times or more. The V gene is TRBV13, the J gene TRBJ2-5, with D unclear. Trimming took off 8 bases at V and 6 bases at J, with 22 bases between the two ends. The germline V gene encodes CDR1 PRHDT and CDR2 FYEKMQ (reference sequence). This CDR3 has 15 amino acids. The CDR3, as DNA: TGTGCCAGCGCTTCTTTCCAGTCAAGGACCAAGACCCAGTACTTC. Translated: CASASFQSRTKTQYF. The full variable domain, rest sourced from reference TRBV13 and TRBJ2-5, is AAGVIQSPRHLIKEKRETATLKCYPIPRHDTVYWYQQGPGQDPQFLISFYEKMQSDKGSIPDRFSAQQFSDYHSELNMSSLELGDSALYFCASASFQSRTKTQYFGPGTRLLVL.

The table lists this clonotype with a few counts. The genes are TRBV9 and TRBJ1-1; D gene ambiguous. Germline lookup yields CDR1 SGDLS and CDR2 YYNGEE. CDR3 length: 14 amino acids. V was pared by 2 bases and J by 4 bases, with 12 bases between. CDR3 DNA: TGTGCCAGCAGCGTTGAGGGCCGGGGCACTGAAGCTTTCTTT. This gives the protein CASSVEGRGTEAFF. The whole variable domain, remainder taken from reference TRBV9 and TRBJ1-1, is DSGVTQTPKHLITATGQRVTLRCSPRSGDLSVYWYQQSLDQGLQFLIQYYNGEERAKGNILERFSAQQFPDLHSELNLSSLELGDSALYFCASSVEGRGTEAFFGQGTRLTVV.